Sequencing of this T cell receptor (beta chain) was carried out in a study of blood T cell repertoires in COVID-19. Study summary: Acute-phase and convalescent COVID-19 samples originated in the United States, Italy and Spain. PBMCs, B-cell-depleted T cells, or T cells provided the cDNA or gDNA that made up the material.

This CDR3 contains 16 residues. The germline V and J ends were trimmed by 3 bases and 10 bases, with 23 bases remaining between them. From germline, CDR1 is SGDLS and CDR2 YYNGEE. Original data processing: Nucleated cell counts were estimated from reference gene primer amplification. Some clones are missing from TCRdb's copy, which holds only in-frame ones; the method was immunoSEQ multiplex PCR. V, J and clone size are taken as reported in that table, and D and trimming were inferred from the DNA itself. The sample contains some 180,000 clones, roughly three quarters of which appear only once. Input material: peripheral blood. The TCR originated in a woman in her 40s with COVID-19, enrolled during active disease. The chain has TRBV9 and TRBJ2-1; a possible D gene is TRBD1 (6 bases). In DNA, the CDR3 is TGTGCCAGCAGCGAACAGACAGGCAGGTATACAGGGGAGCAGTTCTTC. Protein product: CASSEQTGRYTGEQFF.